The 28 T cell receptor beta chains in this list originate from one sample, sequenced in a study of sequential checkpoint blockade in melanoma. Treatment meaning: randomized to nivolumab then ipilimumab (arm A) or the reverse (arm B). The data were produced by immunoSEQ multiplex PCR, yet TCRdb's version contains in-frame clones alone and is incomplete. The repertoire includes 25,000 to 30,000 clones, approximately 80% of them detected once, and approximately 12% sits in the top ten. The sample was CD8+ T cells sorted from blood (inferred from file names), taken from a patient given nivolumab and ipilimumab in sequence. Receptors originate from a human donor with melanoma.

The V gene is TRBV4-1, the J gene TRBJ1-5, with 8 bases fitting TRBD1. CDR3 length: 15 residues. J was trimmed by 7 bases and V by 5 bases; bases with no gene match: 10. Germline CDR1 and CDR2: MGHRA and YSYEKL. The CDR3 loop reads CASSTDRTGWQPQHF. DNA for the CDR3: TGCGCCAGCAGCACAGACAGGACAGGGTGGCAGCCCCAGCATTTT.

J is TRBJ2-3 and V is TRBV7-9, with D hard to call. The germline V gene encodes CDR1 SEHNR and CDR2 FQNEAQ (reference sequence). The V gene lost 5 bases and the J gene lost 0 bases, with 15 bases spanning the gap. CDR3 length: 16 amino acids. In DNA form, the CDR3 reads TGTGCCAGCAGCAGCCCCCGCATTACTAGCACAGATACGCAGTATTTT. Translated: CASSSPRITSTDTQYF.

The rearrangement links TRBV4-3 to TRBJ2-7; D call uncertain. The CDR3 runs to 12 residues. Germline V gene data show CDR1 as LGHNA and CDR2 as YSLEER. The ends were cut back, 1 base at V and 6 bases at J, with 7 bases in the middle. CDR3 in amino acids: CASSQGLPEQYF. CDR3 DNA sequence: TGCGCCAGCAGCCAAGGACTGCCCGAGCAGTACTTC.

The rearrangement uses TRBV4-1 and TRBJ1-5, with D possibly matching TRBD1 (6 bases). Germline V gives CDR1 MGHRA, CDR2 YSYEKL. Trimming took off 2 bases at V and 4 bases at J, with 18 bases between the two ends. The CDR3 is 17 residues long. The CDR3 is CASSQSGQSAPNQPQHF. The DNA for the CDR3 is TGCGCCAGCAGCCAATCCGGACAGTCGGCTCCTAATCAGCCCCAGCATTTT.

J is TRBJ2-5 and V is TRBV27, with D tentatively TRBD2 (5 bases). CDR1 and CDR2 (germline): MNHEY, SMNVEV (reference sequence). V lost 5 bases to trimming and J lost 5 bases, with 18 bases between them. This CDR3 is built from 15 residues. CDR3 amino acids: CASSPIPGIGETQYF. The CDR3 DNA follows: TGTGCCAGCAGTCCCATCCCCGGGATAGGGGAGACCCAGTACTTC.

For this clone: Sequence at one end of the junction differs from germline and may be a read error. The V call is TRBV4-2, the J call TRBJ2-7; D is possibly TRBD1 (6 bases). The V gene's germline CDR1 is LGHNA and CDR2 YNFKEQ. CDR3 size: 12 residues. This chain's CDR3 is CASSQEGAVPRF. The CDR3 DNA reads TGTGCCAGCAGCCAAGAGGGGGCGGTCCCGCGGTTC.

This clone was picked up one time. The V gene is TRBV9, the J gene TRBJ2-3; 11 positions agree with TRBD2. Trimming cost V 0 bases and J 3 bases; bases outside gene matches: 9. CDR1 and CDR2 (germline): SGDLS, YYNGEE. The CDR3 is made up of 18 amino acids. The CDR3 loop is CASSVASLAGALTDTQYF. The CDR3 DNA reads as TGTGCCAGCAGCGTAGCTTCACTAGCGGGGGCCCTAACAGATACGCAGTATTTT.

The chain couples TRBV28 to TRBJ2-7; 7 nucleotides align to TRBD2. CDR1 is MDHEN, CDR2 SYDVKM, per germline. The V gene end was trimmed by 5 bases and the J gene end by 6 bases; junction bases not matched to a gene: 13. CDR3 length: 15 residues. CDR3 protein: CASSTALGTISEQYF. CDR3 DNA: TGTGCCAGCAGTACTGCCCTCGGGACTATTTCCGAGCAGTACTTC.

The chain carries TRBV7-6 and TRBJ1-5, with unresolved D. This CDR3 has 15 residues. The V end lost 0 bases, the J end lost 7 bases, and 13 bases lay between the germline ends. Germline CDR1 and CDR2: SGHVS and FNYEAQ. DNA of the CDR3: TGTGCCAGCAGCTTAGCGCCAGGCCGCGCCCAGCCCCAGCATTTT. Translated: CASSLAPGRAQPQHF.

The chain recombines TRBV7-9 with TRBJ2-5; D is ambiguous. The germline V gene encodes CDR1 SEHNR and CDR2 FQNEAQ (reference sequence). The germline V and J ends were trimmed by 1 base and 4 bases, with 7 bases remaining between them. There are 13 residues in the CDR3. The CDR3 DNA follows: TGTGCCAGCAGCTTAGGCCTGGCAGAGACCCAGTACTTC. Translating gives CASSLGLAETQYF.

The chain has TRBV9 and TRBJ1-2; TRBD1 might be the D (6 bases). In germline, CDR1 is SGDLS, CDR2 YYNGEE. There are 15 residues in the CDR3. Trimming left V 0 bases short and J 4 bases short, with 13 bases between. CDR3 in amino acids: CASSVDLPGAYGYTF. The CDR3 DNA follows: TGTGCCAGCAGCGTAGATCTCCCAGGGGCCTATGGCTACACCTTC.

This clone is labeled as medium-sized. V is TRBV25-1 and J is TRBJ1-4, with 8 bases lining up with TRBD1. Germline V gives CDR1 MGHDK, CDR2 SYGVNS. V shed 1 base, J shed 6 bases, and the junction held 10 bases outside the gene matches. The CDR3 length is 17 residues. The CDR3, as DNA: TGTGCCAGCAGTGAATTCTCCTCGACAGGGGACGATGAAAAACTGTTTTTT. Encoded protein: CASSEFSSTGDDEKLFF.

This rearrangement joins TRBV4-1 to TRBJ2-7, with D tentatively TRBD1 (5 bases). This CDR3 has 13 residues. The germline V gene encodes CDR1 MGHRA and CDR2 YSYEKL. The V end was cut by 4 bases, the J end by 2 bases, with 9 bases between. In nucleotides, the CDR3 is TGCGCCAGCAGCCCCAGGGATACCTACGAGCAGTACTTC. As protein: CASSPRDTYEQYF.

This clone occurred a few times. CDR3 in DNA: TGTGCCAGCAGCCCTGAGGGGGGGGGCAAATACGAGCAGTACTTC. Translating it yields CASSPEGGGKYEQYF. J is TRBJ2-7 and V is TRBV7-6; D is perhaps TRBD2 (7 bases). The CDR3 runs to 15 residues. V lost 5 bases and J lost 4, with 18 bases in between. Germline V gene data show CDR1 as SGHVS and CDR2 as FNYEAQ.

This chain joins TRBV28 and TRBJ2-7; D is possibly TRBD1 (6 bases). Germline loops: CDR1 MDHEN, CDR2 SYDVKM. Between the trimmed V and J ends, which lost 0 bases and 5 bases, there was a span of 17 bases. The CDR3 loop spans 16 amino acids. CDR3 loop: CASSLWGEGVANEQYF. CDR3 bases: TGTGCCAGCAGTTTATGGGGCGAGGGGGTTGCGAACGAGCAGTACTTC.

The chain couples TRBV4-1 to TRBJ2-1; 7 bases fit TRBD1. V lost 1 base and J lost 6; bases outside the gene matches: 3. Germline values: CDR1 MGHRA, CDR2 YSYEKL. The CDR3 spans 14 residues. The DNA for the CDR3 is TGCGCCAGCAGCCAAGTTGGGACAGCCAATGAGCAGTTCTTC. Its protein is CASSQVGTANEQFF.

This chain connects TRBV7-2 to TRBJ2-1; 8 bases line up with TRBD2. The CDR3 is made up of 18 amino acids. CDR1 is SGHTA and CDR2 is FQGNSA in the germline V gene. V was clipped by 2 bases and J by 2 bases; unmatched bases: 11. The CDR3 nucleotides are TGTGCCAGCAGCTTATCCCCGGTAGCGGGGTTAACCTACAATGAGCAGTTCTTC. It specifies CASSLSPVAGLTYNEQFF.

The chain joins TRBV7-9 to TRBJ2-7; D possibly corresponds to TRBD1 (6 bases). Per germline, CDR1 SEHNR and CDR2 FQNEAQ (reference sequence). The CDR3 extends over 15 amino acids. The V end was cut by 5 bases, the J end by 2 bases, with 16 bases between. CDR3 nucleotides: TGTGCCAGCAGCCCAGAGGGGGTAGGGACCTACGAGCAGTACTTC. It specifies CASSPEGVGTYEQYF.

V is TRBV9 and J is TRBJ1-5; D may be TRBD1 (5 bases). The V gene's germline CDR1 is SGDLS and CDR2 YYNGEE. Trimming pared 0 bases from V and 2 bases from J, leaving 9 bases between. The CDR3 runs to 15 residues. As DNA, the CDR3 is TGTGCCAGCAGCGTAGCAGACAGCCGCAATCAGCCCCAGCATTTT. It specifies CASSVADSRNQPQHF.

This clone was counted once. The rearrangement links TRBV4-1 to TRBJ2-2, with 9 bases aligning to TRBD2. Germline V gene sequence: CDR1 MGHRA, CDR2 YSYEKL. Unmatched junction bases numbered 4, after V lost 1 base and J lost 4 bases. The CDR3 runs 16 residues. The CDR3 sequence is CASSQVASGVTGELFF. The CDR3 DNA sequence: TGCGCCAGCAGCCAAGTGGCTAGCGGGGTCACCGGGGAGCTGTTTTTT.

The chain has TRBV5-6 and TRBJ2-7, with 9 nucleotides matching TRBD1. The J segment lost 6 bases and the V segment lost 4 bases, leaving 2 bases of the junction unmatched. The CDR3 spans 12 residues. Germline CDR1 and CDR2: SGHDT and YYEEEE. DNA for the CDR3: TGTGCCAGCAGCCCGGACAGGGGCGAGCAGTACTTC. This gives the protein CASSPDRGEQYF.

The chain is built from TRBV27 and TRBJ2-2; unclear D gene. This CDR3 is built from 15 residues. Trimming shortened V by 1 base and J by 7 bases, and 13 bases separated the two germline ends. Germline V lookup: CDR1 MNHEY, CDR2 SMNVEV (reference sequence). CDR3: CASSLFAARNGELFF. The CDR3 nucleotides read TGTGCCAGCAGTTTATTCGCCGCTAGGAACGGGGAGCTGTTTTTT.

The chain joins TRBV28 to TRBJ1-2, with 7 bases that match TRBD1. Germline assignment: CDR1 MDHEN and CDR2 SYDVKM. This CDR3 has 14 residues. Trimming took 4 bases from V and 3 from J; bases not matched to a gene: 5. For the CDR3, the DNA is TGTGCCAGCAGTTCAGCCACAGGGGACTATGGCTACACCTTC. It yields the protein CASSSATGDYGYTF.

V is TRBV6-5 and J is TRBJ2-2; D gene ambiguous. In germline, CDR1 is MNHEY, CDR2 SVGAGI. V was trimmed by 7 bases and J by 6 bases, leaving 12 bases between them. The CDR3 extends over 13 amino acids. In DNA, the CDR3 is TGTGCCAGCACTTCCCAGGCGTCCGGGGAGCTGTTTTTT. Translating it yields CASTSQASGELFF.

The chain recombines TRBV27 with TRBJ2-3; D remains unclear. Germline CDR1 MNHEY, CDR2 SMNVEV (reference sequence). Trimming removed 0 bases at V and 2 bases at J, with 9 bases between. CDR3 length: 15 amino acids. The CDR3 region has the DNA TGTGCCAGCAGTTTATCAAGTTGGGCCACAGATACGCAGTATTTT. The encoded protein is CASSLSSWATDTQYF.

The rearrangement uses TRBV28 and TRBJ2-5, with unresolved D. Trimming cost V 4 bases and J 4 bases, with 16 bases left between them. CDR1 is MDHEN and CDR2 is SYDVKM in the germline V gene. This CDR3 contains 15 residues. The CDR3 sequence: CASSSPERLVETQYF. The CDR3 nucleotides read TGTGCCAGCAGTTCCCCCGAGAGGTTGGTAGAGACCCAGTACTTC.

J is TRBJ2-7 and V is TRBV28; 9 nucleotides align to TRBD2. Trimming removed 6 bases from V and 2 bases from J; junction bases left unmatched: 2. Germline-derived CDR1 and CDR2 are MDHEN and SYDVKM. The CDR3 length is 13 residues. The DNA of the CDR3 is TGTGCCAGCAGCGAGCGGGGGGCCTACGAGCAGTACTTC. Translating gives CASSERGAYEQYF.

The chain combines TRBV2 with TRBJ1-1, with D maybe TRBD1 (5 bases). V dropped 7 bases and J dropped 3 bases, with 9 bases sitting between them. From germline, CDR1 is SNHLY and CDR2 FYNNEI. The CDR3 is 12 residues long. CDR3 residues: CASTQGDTEAFF. CDR3 bases: TGTGCCAGCACCCAAGGGGACACTGAAGCTTTCTTT.